The 21 T cell receptor beta chains in this list originate from one sample, sequenced in a study of T-cell reconstitution after alpha-beta-depleted transplantation in children. Unique molecular identifiers were incorporated during preparation of the TCRbeta library. TCRdb reprocessed the PCR reads via MiXCR and lists one record per CDR3 protein. This table holds hundreds of thousands of distinct CDR3 sequences, approximately 19% found once. The sequences come from PBMCs, mostly from graft donor cells, collected 360 days after TCRalphabeta/CD19-depleted stem cell transplant. All receptors come from a male patient aged 2-10 years who had a stem cell transplant for acute lymphoblastic leukemia, so the T cells may come from the graft donor.

V gene TRBV20-1 combines with J gene TRBJ1-5, with a weak D call TRBD1 (6 bases). Per the germline V gene, CDR1 is DFQATT and CDR2 is SNEGSKA (reference sequence). Between the trimmed V and J ends, which lost 7 bases and 4 bases, there was a span of 11 bases. The CDR3 consists of 12 residues. The CDR3 spells CSVGQGNQPQHF. As DNA, the CDR3 is TGCAGTGTAGGGCAGGGGAATCAGCCCCAGCATTTT.

This clonotype was observed a handful of times. The chain employs TRBV7-2 and TRBJ2-5; 9 nucleotides line up with TRBD1. The germline CDR1 and CDR2 sequences are SGHTA and FQGNSA. The length of the CDR3 is 15 residues. The V and J ends lost 8 bases and 4 bases, in that order; junction bases with no gene match: 11. The CDR3: CASGFDRGKAETQYF. The CDR3 DNA sequence: TGTGCCAGCGGATTCGACAGGGGGAAAGCAGAGACCCAGTACTTC.

The chain links TRBV24-1 to TRBJ2-1, with D tentatively TRBD1 (5 bases). This CDR3 spans 12 amino acids. Germline CDR1 is KGHDR and CDR2 is SFDVKD. V shed 10 bases and J shed 9 bases, with 15 bases lying between them. In DNA, the CDR3 is TGTGCCACAGGGGAAGAAGACAGTGAGCAGTTCTTC. Encoded protein: CATGEEDSEQFF.

This clonotype occurred a few times. The CDR3 region is CASSKGTGALSGNTIYF. CDR3 DNA sequence: TGTGCCAGCAGTAAAGGGACAGGAGCGCTCTCTGGAAACACCATATATTTT. This chain joins TRBV28 and TRBJ1-3; TRBD1 matches 8 bases. Germline V gene data show CDR1 as MDHEN and CDR2 as SYDVKM. Trimming removed 5 bases from V and 0 bases from J; junction bases left unmatched: 9. This CDR3 spans 17 amino acids. Full variable domain (missing parts from reference TRBV28 and TRBJ1-3): DVKVTQSSRYLVKRTGEKVFLECVQDMDHENMFWYRQDPGLGLRLIYFSYDVKMKEKGDIPEGYSVSREKKERFSLILESASTNQTSMYLCASSKGTGALSGNTIYFGEGSWLTVV.

This clonotype was recorded many times. The chain uses TRBV6-1 and TRBJ2-3; 7 bases are shared with TRBD2. This CDR3 has 14 amino acids. The junction had 5 bases not matched to a gene; V was cut back by 6 bases and J by 2 bases. Germline V gene sequence: CDR1 MNHNS, CDR2 SASEGT. DNA for the CDR3: TGTGCCAGCAGGGATTGGGACTACACAGATACGCAGTATTTT. Translating gives CASRDWDYTDTQYF.

The chain uses TRBV20-1 and TRBJ2-7; D perhaps matches TRBD1 (6 bases). The CDR3 sequence is 12 residues long. V lost 6 bases and J lost 9, with 18 bases in between. The germline CDR1 and CDR2 sequences are DFQATT and SNEGSKA (reference sequence). The CDR3: CSAKIGGLGQYF. The CDR3 bases are TGCAGTGCCAAAATTGGGGGCCTTGGGCAGTACTTC.

V usage is TRBV5-5 and J usage is TRBJ1-2; 9 nucleotides agree with TRBD1. The CDR3 length is 15 residues. CDR1 and CDR2 (germline): SGHKS, YYEKEE (reference sequence). V lost 2 bases, J lost 5 bases, and 7 bases stayed unmatched. CDR3 sequence: CASSLEPGQGYGYTF. CDR3 DNA sequence: TGTGCCAGCAGCTTAGAACCGGGACAGGGTTATGGCTACACCTTC.

The sample holds a few counts of this clonotype. The chain combines TRBV6-1 with TRBJ1-3; 7 nucleotides align to TRBD1. The J segment lost 0 bases and the V segment lost 7 bases, leaving 6 bases of the junction unmatched. Germline V gene sequence: CDR1 MNHNS, CDR2 SASEGT. The CDR3 length is 15 residues. DNA of the CDR3: TGTGCCAGCATCAGAGACAGGGCCTCTGGAAACACCATATATTTT. Translated: CASIRDRASGNTIYF.

This clonotype occurred a few times. The genes are TRBV29-1 and TRBJ1-2; D is possibly TRBD1 (6 bases). CDR3 size: 14 residues. V was cut by 6 bases and J by 3 bases, with 17 bases left in between. The V gene's germline CDR1 is SQVTM and CDR2 ANQGSEA. In DNA, the CDR3 is TGCAGCGTCCCCGGACAGAACCTACACTATGGCTACACCTTC. This codes for CSVPGQNLHYGYTF.

The rearrangement uses TRBV29-1 and TRBJ2-7; 13 nucleotides agree with TRBD2. CDR1 and CDR2 from the germline V gene are SQVTM and ANQGSEA. The CDR3 runs 14 residues. V shed 3 bases, J shed 7 bases, and the junction held 6 bases outside the gene matches. The CDR3 sequence is CSVDRTSGRNEQYF. The CDR3, as DNA: TGCAGCGTTGATAGGACTAGCGGGAGAAATGAGCAGTACTTC.

This clonotype was counted between two and nine times. The V and J genes are TRBV27 and TRBJ2-1, with D hard to call. V was trimmed by 3 bases and J by 3 bases, leaving 12 bases between them. The CDR3 totals 15 residues. The germline V gene has CDR1 MNHEY and CDR2 SMNVEV (reference sequence). The DNA for the CDR3 is TGTGCCAGCAGTTTGTCCGGGCCCCTCTACAATGAGCAGTTCTTC. It codes for CASSLSGPLYNEQFF.

This chain links TRBV7-9 with TRBJ1-5; D uncertain. Trimming stripped 4 bases from V and 1 base from J, with 8 bases between. The CDR3 spans 14 residues. The V gene's germline CDR1 is SEHNR and CDR2 FQNEAQ (reference sequence). For the CDR3, the DNA is TGTGCCAGCAGCTCATCAGGAAGCAATCAGCCCCAGCATTTT. Encoded protein: CASSSSGSNQPQHF.

This clonotype was picked up many times. The genes are TRBV6-2 or TRBV6-3 and TRBJ2-2; D gene ambiguous. V was trimmed by 0 bases and J by 5 bases, leaving 4 bases between them. This CDR3 has 13 residues. Germline V gene data show CDR1 as MNHEY and CDR2 as SVGEGT. CDR3 coding DNA: TGTGCCAGCAGTTACTCGGGGACCGGGGAGCTGTTTTTT. Translation: CASSYSGTGELFF.

This clonotype has only a few counts. This chain uses TRBV7-9 with TRBJ2-2, with D uncertain. Germline-derived CDR1 and CDR2 are SEHNR and FQNEAQ (reference sequence). This CDR3 has 11 amino acids. With 10 bases removed from V and 9 bases from J, the gap between germline ends came to 12 bases. CDR3 DNA: TGTGCCACCCCTACTGGCCGGGAGCTGTTTTTT. Encoded protein: CATPTGRELFF.

The rearrangement links TRBV12-3 or TRBV12-4 to TRBJ1-4; tentative D call: TRBD1 (5 bases). Trimming took off 7 bases at V and 8 bases at J, with 20 bases between the two ends. This CDR3 has 15 residues. The chain's CDR3 is CASTTQGRDGEKLFF. The DNA of the CDR3 is TGTGCCAGCACCACCCAGGGCAGGGACGGCGAAAAACTGTTTTTT.

The gene calls are TRBV5-6 and TRBJ2-2; D is undetermined. The CDR3 is 13 residues long. Trimming took 1 base from V and 4 from J, leaving 5 bases between them. From germline, CDR1 is SGHDT and CDR2 YYEEEE. CDR3 amino acids: CASSLLFTGELFF. DNA for the CDR3: TGTGCCAGCAGCTTGCTGTTCACCGGGGAGCTGTTTTTT.

The chain employs TRBV19 and TRBJ2-5; either TRBD1 or TRBD2 may supply D (5 bases each). This CDR3 comprises 15 residues. The germline V gene encodes CDR1 LNHDA and CDR2 SQIVND (reference sequence). Between the trimmed V and J ends, which lost 5 bases and 2 bases, there was a span of 15 bases. In DNA, the CDR3 is TGTGCCAGTAGTTTATCCGGGACCATGCAAGAGACCCAGTACTTC. This sequence encodes CASSLSGTMQETQYF.

This clonotype was found a few times. V and J are TRBV7-6 and TRBJ2-3; TRBD2 matches 7 bases. Per the germline V gene, CDR1 is SGHVS and CDR2 is FNYEAQ. Germline trimming cut 8 bases from V and 2 bases from J; bases unmatched to any gene: 13. The CDR3 length is 16 residues. The CDR3 loop reads CASLGGGDPFTDTQYF. Written as DNA, the CDR3 is TGTGCCAGCTTAGGTGGGGGGGACCCCTTCACAGATACGCAGTATTTT.

This clonotype occurred a few times. The chain combines TRBV2 with TRBJ1-5, with D unclear. The CDR3 covers 15 residues. Germline loops: CDR1 SNHLY, CDR2 FYNNEI. The V end was cut by 5 bases, the J end by 1 base, with 12 bases between. This chain's CDR3 is CASSWTLASNQPQHF. CDR3 nucleotides: TGTGCCAGCAGTTGGACCCTAGCAAGCAATCAGCCCCAGCATTTT.

The chain joins TRBV7-2 to TRBJ2-3, with TRBD2 identical over 8 bases. The germline V gene encodes CDR1 SGHTA and CDR2 FQGNSA. After removal of 5 bases from V and 5 bases from J, the junction contained 12 bases not matched to a gene. The CDR3 length is 16 residues. CDR3: CASSHLGGGRGDTQYF. CDR3 nucleotide sequence: TGTGCCAGCAGCCACCTGGGCGGGGGGCGGGGAGATACGCAGTATTTT.

V gene TRBV27 combines with J gene TRBJ1-1; D unresolved. V lost 8 bases and J 4 bases, leaving 14 bases between the germline ends. The CDR3 has 13 amino acids. The germline V gene encodes CDR1 MNHEY and CDR2 SMNVEV (reference sequence). CDR3 loop: CASGGWEVTEAFF. CDR3 nucleotide sequence: TGTGCCAGCGGAGGTTGGGAGGTCACTGAAGCTTTCTTT.